The clone carrying this T cell receptor beta chain was seen more than once but under ten times. Its target is unknown. The CDR3 loop spans 18 amino acids. V was trimmed by 4 bases and J by 6 bases, leaving 22 bases between them. The PCR had 60 Vbeta and 13 Jbeta primers. Measured with immunoSEQ multiplex PCR; TCRdb has only the in-frame clones, and not every one. In the table there are fewer than 150,000 clones, under 70% of which are singletons. At collection, donors were nominally healthy, but unrecorded immune exposures were probable. This specimen belongs to a study of cytomegalovirus exposure and HLA in healthy donors. Study-wide findings and caveats: Solely CMV serostatus was available to characterize immune exposure. The study designated over 150 TCR beta chains cytomegalovirus-associated.

This TCR came from a man between 18 and 29 years old in good health and CMV-seropositive. The rearrangement links TRBV6-7 to TRBJ1-6, with D unresolved. TRBV6-7 is an ORF for which the function is uncertain. Sample: PBMCs. The CDR3 reads CASSFGKCGWGGNSPLHF. CDR3 in DNA: TGTGCCAGCAGTTTTGGGAAGTGTGGTTGGGGAGGTAATTCACCCCTCCACTTT.